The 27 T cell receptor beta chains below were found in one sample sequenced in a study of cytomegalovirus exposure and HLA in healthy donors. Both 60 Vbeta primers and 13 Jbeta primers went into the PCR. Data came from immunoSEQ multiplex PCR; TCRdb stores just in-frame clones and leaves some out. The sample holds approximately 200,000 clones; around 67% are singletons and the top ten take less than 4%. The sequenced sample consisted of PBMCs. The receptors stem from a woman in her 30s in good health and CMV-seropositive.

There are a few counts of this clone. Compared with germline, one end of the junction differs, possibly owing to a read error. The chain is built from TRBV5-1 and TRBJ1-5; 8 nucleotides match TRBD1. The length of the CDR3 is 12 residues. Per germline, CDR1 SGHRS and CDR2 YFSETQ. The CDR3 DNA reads TGCGCCAGCAGCTCCACGGACAGGGCCGGGCAGTTT. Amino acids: CASSSTDRAGQF.

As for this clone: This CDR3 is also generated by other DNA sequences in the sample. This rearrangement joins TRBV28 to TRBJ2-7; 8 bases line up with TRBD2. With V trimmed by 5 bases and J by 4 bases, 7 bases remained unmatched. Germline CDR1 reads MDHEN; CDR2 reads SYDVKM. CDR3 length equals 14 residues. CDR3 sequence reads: CASSPGTSGYEQYF. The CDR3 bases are TGTGCCAGCAGTCCCGGGACTAGTGGGTACGAGCAGTACTTC.

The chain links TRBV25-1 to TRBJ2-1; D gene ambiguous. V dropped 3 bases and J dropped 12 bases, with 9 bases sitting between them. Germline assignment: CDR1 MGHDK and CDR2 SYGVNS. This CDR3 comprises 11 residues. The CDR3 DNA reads TGTGCCAGCAGTGACCGGTATGGGCAGTTCTTC. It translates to CASSDRYGQFF.

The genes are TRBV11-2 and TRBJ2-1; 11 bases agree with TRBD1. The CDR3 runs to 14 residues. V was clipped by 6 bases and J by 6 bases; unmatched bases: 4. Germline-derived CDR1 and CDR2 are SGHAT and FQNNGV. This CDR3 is CASRGQGGFNEQFF. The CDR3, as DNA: TGTGCCAGCAGGGGACAGGGGGGATTCAATGAGCAGTTCTTC.

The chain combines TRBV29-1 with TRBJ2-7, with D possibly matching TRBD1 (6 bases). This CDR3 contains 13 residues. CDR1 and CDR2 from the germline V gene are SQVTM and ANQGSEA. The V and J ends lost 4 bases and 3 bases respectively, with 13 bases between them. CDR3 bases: TGCAGCGTTGTCACCACAGGGCTCTACGAGCAGTACTTC. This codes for CSVVTTGLYEQYF.

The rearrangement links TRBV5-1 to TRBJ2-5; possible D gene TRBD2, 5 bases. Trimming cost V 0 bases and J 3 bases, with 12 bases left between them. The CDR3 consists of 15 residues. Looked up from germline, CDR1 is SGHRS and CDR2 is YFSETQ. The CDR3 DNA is TGCGCCAGCAGCTTGGTGTACGGGGATGAAGAGACCCAGTACTTC. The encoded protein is CASSLVYGDEETQYF.

This CDR3 reads CSVEDTEGTYEQYF. The CDR3 DNA is TGCAGCGTTGAAGATACCGAGGGTACCTACGAGCAGTACTTC. The gene calls are TRBV29-1 and TRBJ2-5, with D tentatively TRBD2 (5 bases). The closer fit of TRBJ2-7 to the DNA end suggests the J call may be wrong. The CDR3 totals 14 residues. CDR1 SQVTM and CDR2 ANQGSEA come from the germline V gene.

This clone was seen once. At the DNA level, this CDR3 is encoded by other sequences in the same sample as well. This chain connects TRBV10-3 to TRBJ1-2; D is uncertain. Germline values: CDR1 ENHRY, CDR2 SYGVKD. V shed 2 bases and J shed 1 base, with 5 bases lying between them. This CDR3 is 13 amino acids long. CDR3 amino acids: CAISETVNYGYTF. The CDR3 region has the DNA TGTGCCATCAGTGAGACAGTTAACTATGGCTACACCTTC.

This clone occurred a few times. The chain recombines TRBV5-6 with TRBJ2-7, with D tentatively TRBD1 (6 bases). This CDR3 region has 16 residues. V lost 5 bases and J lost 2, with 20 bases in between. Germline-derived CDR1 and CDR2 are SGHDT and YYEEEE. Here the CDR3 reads CASSPAGDFGPYEQYF. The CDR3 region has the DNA TGTGCCAGCAGTCCGGCAGGGGATTTTGGACCCTACGAGCAGTACTTC.

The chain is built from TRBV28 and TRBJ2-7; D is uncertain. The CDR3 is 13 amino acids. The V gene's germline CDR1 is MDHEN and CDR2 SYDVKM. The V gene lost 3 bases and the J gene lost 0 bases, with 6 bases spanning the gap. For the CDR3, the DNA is TGTGCCAGCAGTTTTGAGCGCTCCTACGAGCAGTACTTC. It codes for CASSFERSYEQYF.

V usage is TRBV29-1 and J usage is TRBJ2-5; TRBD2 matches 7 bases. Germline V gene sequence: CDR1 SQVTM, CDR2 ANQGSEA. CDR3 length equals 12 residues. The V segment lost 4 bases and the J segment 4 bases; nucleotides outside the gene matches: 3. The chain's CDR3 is CSVVGGRETQYF. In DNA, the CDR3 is TGCAGCGTTGTCGGCGGGAGAGAGACCCAGTACTTC.

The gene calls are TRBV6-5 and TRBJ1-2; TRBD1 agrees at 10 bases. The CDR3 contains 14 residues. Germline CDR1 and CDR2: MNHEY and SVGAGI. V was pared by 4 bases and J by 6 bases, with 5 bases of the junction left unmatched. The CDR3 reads CASSSPDRGNGYTF. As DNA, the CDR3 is TGTGCCAGCAGTTCCCCGGACAGGGGGAATGGCTACACCTTC.

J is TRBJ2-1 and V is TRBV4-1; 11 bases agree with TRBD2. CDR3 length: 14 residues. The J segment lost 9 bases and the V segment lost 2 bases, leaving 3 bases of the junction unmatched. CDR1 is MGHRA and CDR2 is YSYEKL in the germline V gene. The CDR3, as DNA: TGCGCCAGCAGCCAACTCACTAGCGGGAGTGAGCAGTTCTTC. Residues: CASSQLTSGSEQFF.

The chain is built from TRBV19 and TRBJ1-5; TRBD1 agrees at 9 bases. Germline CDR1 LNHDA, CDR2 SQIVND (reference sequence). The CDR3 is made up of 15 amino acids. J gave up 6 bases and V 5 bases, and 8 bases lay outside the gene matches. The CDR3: CASSDRDRVTQPQHF. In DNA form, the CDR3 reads TGTGCCAGTAGTGACCGGGACAGGGTGACTCAGCCCCAGCATTTT. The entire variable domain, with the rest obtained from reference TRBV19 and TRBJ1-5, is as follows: DGGITQSPKYLFRKEGQNVTLSCEQNLNHDAMYWYRQDPGQGLRLIYYSQIVNDFQKGDIAEGYSVSREKKESFPLTVTSAQKNPTAFYLCASSDRDRVTQPQHFGDGTRLSIL.

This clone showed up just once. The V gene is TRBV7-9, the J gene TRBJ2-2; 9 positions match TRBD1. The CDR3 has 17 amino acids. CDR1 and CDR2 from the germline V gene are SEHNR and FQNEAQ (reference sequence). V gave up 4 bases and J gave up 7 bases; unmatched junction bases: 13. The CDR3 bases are TGTGCCAGCAGCTGGGGGACAGGGCTTCGTCCGCGCGGGGAGCTGTTTTTT. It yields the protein CASSWGTGLRPRGELFF.

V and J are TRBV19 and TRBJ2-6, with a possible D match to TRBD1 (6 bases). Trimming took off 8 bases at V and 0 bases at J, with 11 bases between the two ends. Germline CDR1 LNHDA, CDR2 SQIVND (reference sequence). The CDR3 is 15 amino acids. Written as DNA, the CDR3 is TGTGCCAGTGCGAAACAGGGCTCTGGGGCCAACGTCCTGACTTTC. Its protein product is CASAKQGSGANVLTF. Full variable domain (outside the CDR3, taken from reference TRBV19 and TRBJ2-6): DGGITQSPKYLFRKEGQNVTLSCEQNLNHDAMYWYRQDPGQGLRLIYYSQIVNDFQKGDIAEGYSVSREKKESFPLTVTSAQKNPTAFYLCASAKQGSGANVLTFGAGSRLTVL.

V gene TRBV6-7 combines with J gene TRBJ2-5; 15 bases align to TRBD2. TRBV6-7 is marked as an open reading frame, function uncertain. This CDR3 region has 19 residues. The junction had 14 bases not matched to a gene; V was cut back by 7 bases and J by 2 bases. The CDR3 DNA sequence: TGTGCCAGCATAAGGGGGGGACTAGCGGGAGGAGAGTGTCAAGAGACCCAGTACTTC. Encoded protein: CASIRGGLAGGECQETQYF.

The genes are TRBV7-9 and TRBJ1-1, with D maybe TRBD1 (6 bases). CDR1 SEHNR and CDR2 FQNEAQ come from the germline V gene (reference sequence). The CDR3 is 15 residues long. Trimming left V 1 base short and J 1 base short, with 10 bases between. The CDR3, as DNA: TGTGCCAGCAGCTTAGAAGGCAGGGGGAACACTGAAGCTTTCTTT. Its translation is CASSLEGRGNTEAFF. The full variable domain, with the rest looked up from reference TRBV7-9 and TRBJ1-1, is DTGVSQNPRHKITKRGQNVTFRCDPISEHNRLYWYRQTLGQGPEFLTYFQNEAQLEKSRLLSDRFSAERPKGSFSTLEIQRTEQGDSAMYLCASSLEGRGNTEAFFGQGTRLTVV.

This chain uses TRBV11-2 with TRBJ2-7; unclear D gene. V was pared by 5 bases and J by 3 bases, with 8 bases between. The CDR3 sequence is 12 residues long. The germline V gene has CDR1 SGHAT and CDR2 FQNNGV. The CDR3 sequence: CASSNLFYEQYF. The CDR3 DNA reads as TGTGCCAGCAGCAACCTATTCTACGAGCAGTACTTC.

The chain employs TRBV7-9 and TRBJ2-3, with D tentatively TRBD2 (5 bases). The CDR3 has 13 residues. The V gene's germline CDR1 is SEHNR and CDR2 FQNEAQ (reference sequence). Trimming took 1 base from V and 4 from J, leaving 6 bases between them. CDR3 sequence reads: CASSLDGADTQYF. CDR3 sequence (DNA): TGTGCCAGCAGCTTAGACGGGGCAGATACGCAGTATTTT.

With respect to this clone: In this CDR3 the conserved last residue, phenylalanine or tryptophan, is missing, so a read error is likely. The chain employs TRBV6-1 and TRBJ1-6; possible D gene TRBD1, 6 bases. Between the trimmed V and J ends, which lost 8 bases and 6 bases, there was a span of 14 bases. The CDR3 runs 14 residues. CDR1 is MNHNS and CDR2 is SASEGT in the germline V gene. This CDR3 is CASALADSNSPLHL. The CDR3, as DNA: TGTGCCAGCGCCCTTGCGGACAGTAATTCACCCCTCCACCTT.

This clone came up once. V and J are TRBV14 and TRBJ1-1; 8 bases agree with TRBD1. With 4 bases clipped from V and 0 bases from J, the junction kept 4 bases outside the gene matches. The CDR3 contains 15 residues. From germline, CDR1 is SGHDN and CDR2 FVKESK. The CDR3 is CASSPRQGLNTEAFF. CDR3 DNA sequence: TGTGCCAGCAGCCCTCGACAGGGGCTGAACACTGAAGCTTTCTTT.

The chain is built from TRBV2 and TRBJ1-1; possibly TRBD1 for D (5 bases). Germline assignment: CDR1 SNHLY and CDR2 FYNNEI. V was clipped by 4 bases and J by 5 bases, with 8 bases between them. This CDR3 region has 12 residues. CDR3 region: CASSGAGTEAFF. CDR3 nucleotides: TGTGCCAGCAGTGGGGCAGGGACTGAAGCTTTCTTT. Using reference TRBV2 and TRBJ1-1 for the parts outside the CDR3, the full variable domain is EPEVTQTPSHQVTQMGQEVILRCVPISNHLYFYWYRQILGQKVEFLVSFYNNEISEKSEIFDDQFSVERPDGSNFTLKIRSTKLEDSAMYFCASSGAGTEAFFGQGTRLTVV.

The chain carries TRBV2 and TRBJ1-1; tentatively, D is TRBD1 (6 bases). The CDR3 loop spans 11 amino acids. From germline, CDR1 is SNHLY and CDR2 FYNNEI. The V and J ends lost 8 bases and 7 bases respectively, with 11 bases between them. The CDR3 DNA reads TGTGCCAGCGGAGAGACAGGTGAAGCTTTCTTT. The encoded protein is CASGETGEAFF.

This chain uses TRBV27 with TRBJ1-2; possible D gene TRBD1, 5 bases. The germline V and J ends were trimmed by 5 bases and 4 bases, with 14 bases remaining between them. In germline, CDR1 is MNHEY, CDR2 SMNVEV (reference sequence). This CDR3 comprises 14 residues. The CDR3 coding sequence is TGTGCCAGCAGTCCCGGCGGGGCGGGCTATGGCTACACCTTC. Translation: CASSPGGAGYGYTF.

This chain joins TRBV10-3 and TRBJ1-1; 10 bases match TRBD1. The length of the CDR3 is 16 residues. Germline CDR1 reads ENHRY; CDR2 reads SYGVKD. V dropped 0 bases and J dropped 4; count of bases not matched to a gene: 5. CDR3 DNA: TGTGCCATCAGTGAGTCGGGGGGACAGGGGTCCACTGAAGCTTTCTTT. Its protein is CAISESGGQGSTEAFF.

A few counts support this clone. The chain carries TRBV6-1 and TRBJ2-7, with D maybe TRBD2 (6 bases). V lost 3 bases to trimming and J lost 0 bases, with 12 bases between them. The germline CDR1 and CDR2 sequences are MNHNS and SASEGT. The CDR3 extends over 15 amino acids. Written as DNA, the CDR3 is TGTGCCAGCAGTGAGTCGGCGGGGAGCTCCTACGAGCAGTACTTC. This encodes CASSESAGSSYEQYF.